The present TCR beta chain was sequenced within a study of shared clonotypes between healthy human individuals. Study-level findings and limits: Between a few donors, naive CD4 clonotypes were shared at a level of around 5.1%.

This clone was found many times. Its cognate antigen is unknown. An assay was performed, and its level was deep. Only in-frame clones appear in the TCRdb table, and some are missing; sequencing was by immunoSEQ multiplex PCR. The table lists fewer than 850,000 clones, roughly 78% of them singletons, with 1.5% to 2% in the top ten. The receptor's source is a young woman in good health. Material for sequencing was memory CD4+ T cells sorted from blood. Subset meaning: CD45RA-negative fraction.

CDR3 amino acids: CASSIGTSASYTF. CDR3 in DNA: TGTGCCAGCAGTATCGGGACCTCGGCAAGCTACACCTTC. The genes are TRBV27 and TRBJ1-2; D is perhaps TRBD1 (5 bases). The V end lost 5 bases, the J end lost 9 bases, and 16 bases lay between the germline ends. The CDR3 consists of 13 residues. Germline CDR1 MNHEY, CDR2 SMNVEV (reference sequence).